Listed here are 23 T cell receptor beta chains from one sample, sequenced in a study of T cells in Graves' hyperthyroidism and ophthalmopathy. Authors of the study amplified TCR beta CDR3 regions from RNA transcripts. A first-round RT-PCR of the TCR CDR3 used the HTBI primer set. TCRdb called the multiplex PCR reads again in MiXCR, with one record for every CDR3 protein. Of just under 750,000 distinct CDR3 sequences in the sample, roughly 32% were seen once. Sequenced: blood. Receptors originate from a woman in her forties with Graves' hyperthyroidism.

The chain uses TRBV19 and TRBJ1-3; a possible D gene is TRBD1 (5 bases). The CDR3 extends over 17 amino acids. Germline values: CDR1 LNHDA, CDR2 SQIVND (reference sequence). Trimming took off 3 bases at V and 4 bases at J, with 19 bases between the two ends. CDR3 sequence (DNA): TGTGCCAGTAGTATGGTTGGGGTGGTACAGGTCGGAAACACCATATATTTT. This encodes CASSMVGVVQVGNTIYF.

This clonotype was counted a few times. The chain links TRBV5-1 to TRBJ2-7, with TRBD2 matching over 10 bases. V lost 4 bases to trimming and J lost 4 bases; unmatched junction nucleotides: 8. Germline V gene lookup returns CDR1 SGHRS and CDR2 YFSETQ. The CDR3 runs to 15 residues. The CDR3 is CASSPAASGGYEQYF. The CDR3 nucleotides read TGCGCCAGCAGCCCCGCGGCTAGCGGGGGTTACGAGCAGTACTTC. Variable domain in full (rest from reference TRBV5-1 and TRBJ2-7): KAGVTQTPRYLIKTRGQQVTLSCSPISGHRSVSWYQQTPGQGLQFLFEYFSETQRNKGNFPGRFSGRQFSNSRSEMNVSTLELGDSALYLCASSPAASGGYEQYFGPGTRLTVT.

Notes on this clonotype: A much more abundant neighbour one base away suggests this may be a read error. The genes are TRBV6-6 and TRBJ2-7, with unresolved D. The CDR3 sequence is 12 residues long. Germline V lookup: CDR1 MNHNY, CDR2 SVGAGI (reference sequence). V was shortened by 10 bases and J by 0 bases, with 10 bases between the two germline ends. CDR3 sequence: CANTPSSYEQYF. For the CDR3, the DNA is TGTGCCAACACACCCAGCTCCTACGAGCAGTACTTC.

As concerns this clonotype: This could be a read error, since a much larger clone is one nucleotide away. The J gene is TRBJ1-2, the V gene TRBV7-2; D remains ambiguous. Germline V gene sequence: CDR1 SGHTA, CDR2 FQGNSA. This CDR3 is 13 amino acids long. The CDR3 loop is CASSQAANYGCTF. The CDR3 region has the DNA TGTGCCAGCAGCCAAGCGGCTAACTATGGCTGCACCTTC. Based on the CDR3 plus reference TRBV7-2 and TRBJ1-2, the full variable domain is GAGVSQSPSNKVTEKGKDVELRCDPISGHTALYWYRQSLGQGLEFLIYFQGNSAPDKSGLPSDRFSAERTGGSVSTLTIQRTQQEDSAVYLCASSQAANYGCTFGSGTRLTVV.

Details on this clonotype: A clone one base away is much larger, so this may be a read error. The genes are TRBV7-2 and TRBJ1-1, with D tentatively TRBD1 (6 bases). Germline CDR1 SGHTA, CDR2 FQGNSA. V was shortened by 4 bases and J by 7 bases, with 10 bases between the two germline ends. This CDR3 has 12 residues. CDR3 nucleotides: TGTGCCAGCAGCTCCCGGACAGATGAAGCTTTCTTT. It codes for CASSSRTDEAFF. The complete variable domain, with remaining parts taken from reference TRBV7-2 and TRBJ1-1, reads GAGVSQSPSNKVTEKGKDVELRCDPISGHTALYWYRQSLGQGLEFLIYFQGNSAPDKSGLPSDRFSAERTGGSVSTLTIQRTQQEDSAVYLCASSSRTDEAFFGQGTRLTVV.

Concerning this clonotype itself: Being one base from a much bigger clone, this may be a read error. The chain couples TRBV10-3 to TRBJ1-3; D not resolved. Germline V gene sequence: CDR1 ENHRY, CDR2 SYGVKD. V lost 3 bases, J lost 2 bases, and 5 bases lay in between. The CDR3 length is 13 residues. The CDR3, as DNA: TGTGCCATCAGTGACGGGGCTGGAAACACCATATATTTT. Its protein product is CAISDGAGNTIYF.

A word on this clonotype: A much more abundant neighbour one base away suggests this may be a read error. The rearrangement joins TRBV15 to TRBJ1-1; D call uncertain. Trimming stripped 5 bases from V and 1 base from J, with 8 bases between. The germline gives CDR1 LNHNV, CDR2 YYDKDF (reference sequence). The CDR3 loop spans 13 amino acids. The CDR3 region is CATSLGRNTEAFF. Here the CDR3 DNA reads TGTGCCACCAGCCTGGGCAGGAACACTGAAGCTTTCTTT.

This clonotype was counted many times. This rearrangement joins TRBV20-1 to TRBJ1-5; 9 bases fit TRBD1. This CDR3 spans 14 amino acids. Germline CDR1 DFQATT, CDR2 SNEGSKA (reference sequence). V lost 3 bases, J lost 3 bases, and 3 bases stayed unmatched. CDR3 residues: CSARGTGYNQPQHF. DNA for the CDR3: TGCAGTGCTAGGGGGACAGGGTACAATCAGCCCCAGCATTTT.

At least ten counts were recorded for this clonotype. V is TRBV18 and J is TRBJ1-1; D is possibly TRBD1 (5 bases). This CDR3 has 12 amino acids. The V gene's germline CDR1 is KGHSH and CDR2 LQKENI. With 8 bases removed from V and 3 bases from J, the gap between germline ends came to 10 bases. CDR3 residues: CASSPTDTEAFF. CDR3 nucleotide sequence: TGTGCCAGCAGTCCGACAGACACTGAAGCTTTCTTT.

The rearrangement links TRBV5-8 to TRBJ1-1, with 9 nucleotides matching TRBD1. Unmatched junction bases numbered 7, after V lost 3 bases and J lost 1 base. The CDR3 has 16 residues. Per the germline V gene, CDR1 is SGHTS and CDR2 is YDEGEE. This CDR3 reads CASSSGQGKGNTEAFF. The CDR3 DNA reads TGTGCCAGCAGCTCGGGACAGGGAAAGGGGAACACTGAAGCTTTCTTT.

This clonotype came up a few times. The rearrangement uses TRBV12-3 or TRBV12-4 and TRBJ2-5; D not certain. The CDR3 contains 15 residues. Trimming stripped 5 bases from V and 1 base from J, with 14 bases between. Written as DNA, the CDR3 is TGTGCCAGCAGTACCCTTCGTCCCTCCCAAGAGACCCAGTACTTC. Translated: CASSTLRPSQETQYF.

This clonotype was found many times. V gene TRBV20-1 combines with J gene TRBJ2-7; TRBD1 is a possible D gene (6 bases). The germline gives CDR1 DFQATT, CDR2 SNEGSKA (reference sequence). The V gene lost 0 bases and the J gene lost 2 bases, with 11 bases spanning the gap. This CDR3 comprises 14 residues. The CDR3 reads CSARDLTGPYEQYF. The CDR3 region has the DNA TGCAGTGCTAGAGACTTGACAGGCCCCTACGAGCAGTACTTC.

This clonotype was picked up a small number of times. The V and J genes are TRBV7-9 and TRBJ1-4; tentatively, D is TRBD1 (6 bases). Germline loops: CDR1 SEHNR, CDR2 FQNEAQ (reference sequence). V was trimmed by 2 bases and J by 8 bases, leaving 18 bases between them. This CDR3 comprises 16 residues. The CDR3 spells CASSLRVQGKEEKLFF. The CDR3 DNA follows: TGTGCCAGCAGCTTAAGGGTCCAGGGGAAAGAGGAAAAACTGTTTTTT.

CDR3 sequence (DNA): TGTGCCAGCACCGGACAGGGCCAAGCAACTAATGAAAAACTGTTTTTT. Protein: CASTGQGQATNEKLFF. This chain links TRBV2 with TRBJ1-4; 8 nucleotides match TRBD1. The CDR3 sequence is 16 residues long. The junction had 7 bases not matched to a gene; V was cut back by 7 bases and J by 0 bases. In germline, CDR1 is SNHLY, CDR2 FYNNEI.

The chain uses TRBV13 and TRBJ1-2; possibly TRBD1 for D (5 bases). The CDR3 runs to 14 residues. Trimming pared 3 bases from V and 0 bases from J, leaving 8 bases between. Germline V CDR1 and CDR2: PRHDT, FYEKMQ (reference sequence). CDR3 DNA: TGTGCCAGCAGCTTCCGGGACTCTAACTATGGCTACACCTTC. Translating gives CASSFRDSNYGYTF.

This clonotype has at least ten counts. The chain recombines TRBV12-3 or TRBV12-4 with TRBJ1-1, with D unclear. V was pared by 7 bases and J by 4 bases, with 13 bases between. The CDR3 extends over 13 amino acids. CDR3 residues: CASTPFKGTEAFF. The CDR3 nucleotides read TGTGCCAGCACCCCCTTCAAGGGCACTGAAGCTTTCTTT.

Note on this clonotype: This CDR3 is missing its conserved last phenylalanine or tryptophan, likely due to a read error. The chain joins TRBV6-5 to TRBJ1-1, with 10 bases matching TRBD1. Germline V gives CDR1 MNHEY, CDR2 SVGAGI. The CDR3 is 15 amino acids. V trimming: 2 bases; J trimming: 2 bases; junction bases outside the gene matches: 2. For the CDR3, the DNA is TGTGCCAGCAGTTACAGGACAGGGGGTAACACTGAAGCTTTCCTT. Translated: CASSYRTGGNTEAFL.

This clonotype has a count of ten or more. The CDR3 reads CASSFIETQYF. CDR3 in DNA: TGTGCCAGCAGCTTTATTGAGACCCAGTACTTC. This chain links TRBV7-2 with TRBJ2-5; D is unresolved. The CDR3 runs 11 residues. Germline V gives CDR1 SGHTA, CDR2 FQGNSA. V lost 3 bases and J 5 bases, leaving 4 bases between the germline ends.

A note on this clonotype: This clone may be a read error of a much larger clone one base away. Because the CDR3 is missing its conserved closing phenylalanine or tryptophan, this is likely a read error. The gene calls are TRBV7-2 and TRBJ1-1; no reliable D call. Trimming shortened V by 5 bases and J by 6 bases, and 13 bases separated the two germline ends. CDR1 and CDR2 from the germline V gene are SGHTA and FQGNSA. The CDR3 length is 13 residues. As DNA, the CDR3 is TGTGCCAGCAGCCAAGTTCGGGTCTCTGAAGCTTTCTCT. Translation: CASSQVRVSEAFS.

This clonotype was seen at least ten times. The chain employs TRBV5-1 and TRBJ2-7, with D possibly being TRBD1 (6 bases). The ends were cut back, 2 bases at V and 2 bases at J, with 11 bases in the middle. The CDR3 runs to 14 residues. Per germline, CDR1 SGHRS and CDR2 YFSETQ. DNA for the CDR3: TGCGCCAGCAGCTTTTCAGGGGACACCTACGAGCAGTACTTC. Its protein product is CASSFSGDTYEQYF.

The CDR3 sequence: CASSKQGVLNSPLHF. The CDR3 DNA is TGTGCCAGCAGTAAGCAGGGGGTCCTGAATTCACCCCTCCACTTT. The chain links TRBV7-6 to TRBJ1-6, with TRBD1 matching 7 bases. The trim removed 6 bases at V and 7 bases at J, leaving 9 bases unmatched. Germline lookup yields CDR1 SGHVS and CDR2 FNYEAQ. CDR3 length equals 15 residues.

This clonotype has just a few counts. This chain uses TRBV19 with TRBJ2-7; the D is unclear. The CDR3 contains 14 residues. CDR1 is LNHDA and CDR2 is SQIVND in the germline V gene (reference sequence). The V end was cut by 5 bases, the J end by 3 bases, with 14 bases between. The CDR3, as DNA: TGTGCCAGTAGTTTCGCGCTTTCGGGCTACGAGCAGTACTTC. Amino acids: CASSFALSGYEQYF.

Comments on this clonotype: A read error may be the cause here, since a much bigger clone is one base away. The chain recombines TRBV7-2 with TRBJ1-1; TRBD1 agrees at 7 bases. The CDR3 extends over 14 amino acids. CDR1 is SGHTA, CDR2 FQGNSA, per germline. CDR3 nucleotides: TGTGCCAACAGCTTAAGACAGGGCTCCACTGAAGCTTTCTTT. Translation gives CANSLRQGSTEAFF.